This T cell receptor beta chain was captured by sequencing in a study of T cell responses to AZD1222 COVID-19 vaccine. General study points: White British donors predominated, females outnumbered males, and clonal diversity was possibly underestimated. Unmutated variant regions are reportedly targeted by nearly half of spike-specific TCRs.

Pooled samples include second doses given at about 4 or 12 weeks. Comments on this clone: What it recognizes is unknown. A junction end diverges from the germline sequence, so it may reflect a read error.

Assay used: immunoSEQ multiplex PCR; TCRdb lists only in-frame clones, some missing. The sample contains over 65,000 clones, 88% of which appear only once. The sample in question was peripheral blood, obtained 28 days after the second AZD1222 dose. The receptor comes from an adult who received the AZD1222 COVID-19 vaccine.

CDR3 region: CARSDPDRDVYEQYF. The CDR3 DNA reads as TGTGCCCGGAGTGATCCGGACAGGGATGTCTACGAGCAGTACTTC. The chain employs TRBV30 and TRBJ2-7; 8 nucleotides align to TRBD1. The CDR3 contains 15 residues. Germline CDR1 is GTSNPN and CDR2 is SVGIG (reference sequence).